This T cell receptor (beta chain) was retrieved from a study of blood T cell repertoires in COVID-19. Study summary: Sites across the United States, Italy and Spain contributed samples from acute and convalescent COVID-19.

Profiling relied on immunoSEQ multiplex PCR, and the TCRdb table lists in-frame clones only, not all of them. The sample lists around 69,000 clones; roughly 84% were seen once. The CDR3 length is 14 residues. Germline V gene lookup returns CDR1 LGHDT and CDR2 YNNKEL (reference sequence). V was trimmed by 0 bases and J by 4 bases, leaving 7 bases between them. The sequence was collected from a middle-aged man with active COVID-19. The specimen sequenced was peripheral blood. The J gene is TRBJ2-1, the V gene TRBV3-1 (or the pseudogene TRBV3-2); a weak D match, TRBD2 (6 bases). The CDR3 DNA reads TGTGCCAGCAGCCAAGAGGCGGGATACAATGAGCAGTTCTTC. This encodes CASSQEAGYNEQFF.